The 7 T cell receptor beta chains reported below all come from one sample, sequenced in a study of shared clonotypes between healthy human individuals. Sequencing was performed with immunoSEQ multiplex PCR; in TCRdb, only in-frame clones are kept and a portion is missing. The sample has hundreds of thousands of clones; approximately 71% are singletons. The sample was PBMCs. These receptors were taken from a woman aged 40 to 50 in good health. Some clones in this sample may be carry-over from other donors' samples.

This clone was observed a single time. This chain connects TRBV5-1 to TRBJ2-3, with TRBD2 matching 10 bases. Germline assignment: CDR1 SGHRS and CDR2 YFSETQ. The CDR3 length is 18 residues. V shed 1 base and J 6 bases; nucleotides not matched to a gene: 14. As DNA, the CDR3 is TGCGCCAGCAGCTTGACCCCACCAGCTAGCGGGAGTACCGATACGCAGTATTTT. Its protein product is CASSLTPPASGSTDTQYF.

About this clone itself: A much bigger clone sits one base away, suggesting this may be a read error. This specimen includes other DNA sequences encoding the same CDR3. The CDR3 is CASSPGLAGTSYNEQFF. CDR3 nucleotide sequence: TGCGCCAGCAGCCCGGGACTAGCAGGGACATCCTACAATGAGCAGTTCTTC. This chain uses TRBV4-1 with TRBJ2-1; 9 bases are a match to TRBD2. Germline assignment: CDR1 MGHRA and CDR2 YSYEKL. This CDR3 comprises 17 residues. Unmatched junction bases numbered 8, after V lost 4 bases and J lost 1 base.

V gene TRBV4-2 combines with J gene TRBJ1-5; D gene unclear. Germline CDR1 reads LGHNA; CDR2 reads YNFKEQ. V lost 5 bases, J lost 4 bases, and 15 bases lay in between. CDR3 length: 15 residues. The CDR3 region has the DNA TGTGCCAGCAGCTTGGGTCAGACGCTGAATCAGCCCCAGCATTTT. This encodes CASSLGQTLNQPQHF.

This clone showed up just a few times. The chain links TRBV6-5 to TRBJ1-1, with a possible D match to TRBD1 (5 bases). V was trimmed by 2 bases and J by 1 base, leaving 11 bases between them. The CDR3 sequence is 15 residues long. Germline values: CDR1 MNHEY, CDR2 SVGAGI. Written as DNA, the CDR3 is TGTGCCAGCAGTTACCGGGGGGGAGGGAACACTGAAGCTTTCTTT. Its protein product is CASSYRGGGNTEAFF.

Regarding this clone: A clone one base away is much larger, so this may be a read error. The gene calls are TRBV28 and TRBJ2-3; 8 bases are shared with TRBD1. CDR1 is MDHEN, CDR2 SYDVKM, per germline. V dropped 6 bases and J dropped 6; count of bases not matched to a gene: 11. This CDR3 has 15 residues. The CDR3 protein is CASSMTGVVEDTQYF. DNA for the CDR3: TGTGCCAGCAGCATGACAGGGGTGGTGGAGGATACGCAGTATTTT.

This rearrangement joins TRBV5-1 to TRBJ1-1; tentative D call: TRBD1 (6 bases). Trimming took off 4 bases at V and 1 base at J, with 14 bases between the two ends. This CDR3 comprises 15 residues. From germline, CDR1 is SGHRS and CDR2 YFSETQ. DNA of the CDR3: TGCGCCAGCAGCCAAACCCCGGGACAGAACACTGAAGCTTTCTTT. It codes for CASSQTPGQNTEAFF.

The chain combines TRBV30 with TRBJ1-5; the D gene is possibly TRBD1 (5 bases). The CDR3 loop spans 15 amino acids. The germline V gene has CDR1 GTSNPN and CDR2 SVGIG (reference sequence). Trimming cost V 0 bases and J 4 bases, with 13 bases left between them. CDR3 residues: CAWSVPRGLNQPQHF. Here the CDR3 DNA reads TGTGCCTGGAGTGTTCCCCGGGGCCTTAATCAGCCCCAGCATTTT.